Each of the 9 T cell receptor beta chains below was sequenced from the same sample in a study of shared clonotypes between healthy human individuals. Profiling relied on immunoSEQ multiplex PCR, and the TCRdb table lists in-frame clones only, not all of them. The repertoire includes roughly 2.5 million clones, 85% to 95% of them detected once, and 0.13% to 0.15% sits in the top ten. The specimen was naive CD4+ T cells sorted from blood. Subset of the sample: CD45RA+ positively selected. The receptors come from a man younger than 30 in good health.

This chain's CDR3 is CASSIGRDTDTQYF. CDR3 nucleotide sequence: TGCGCCAGCAGCATCGGCAGAGACACAGATACGCAGTATTTT. V usage is TRBV4-1 and J usage is TRBJ2-3; no definite D call. The germline CDR1 and CDR2 sequences are MGHRA and YSYEKL. The CDR3 is 14 amino acids. V lost 5 bases to trimming and J lost 2 bases, with 11 bases between them.

The chain uses TRBV19 and TRBJ1-6, with a weak D call TRBD1 (6 bases). The CDR3 length is 14 residues. Germline V gene data show CDR1 as LNHDA and CDR2 as SQIVND (reference sequence). V was cut by 2 bases and J by 6 bases, with 8 bases left in between. The CDR3 coding sequence is TGTGCCAGTAGTATATGGGACACTAATTCACCCCTCCACTTT. Encoded protein: CASSIWDTNSPLHF.

This chain uses TRBV6-1 with TRBJ1-6; the D gene is possibly TRBD1 (5 bases). This CDR3 is 17 amino acids long. CDR1 is MNHNS, CDR2 SASEGT, per germline. Between the trimmed V and J ends, which lost 0 bases and 3 bases, there was a span of 12 bases. CDR3 bases: TGTGCCAGCAGTGAAGCGGAGGGGCTGTTCTATAATTCACCCCTCCACTTT. It translates to CASSEAEGLFYNSPLHF.

The rearrangement joins TRBV5-4 to TRBJ2-2; TRBD2 matches 7 bases. The germline gives CDR1 SGHNT, CDR2 YYREEE (reference sequence). The CDR3 spans 16 residues. V shed 6 bases and J 7 bases; nucleotides not matched to a gene: 15. Written as DNA, the CDR3 is TGTGCCAGCACCCTAACTCACAGCGGGAAGGACGGGGAGCTGTTTTTT. This encodes CASTLTHSGKDGELFF. Based on the CDR3 plus reference TRBV5-4 and TRBJ2-2, the full variable domain is ETGVTQSPTHLIKTRGQQVTLRCSSQSGHNTVSWYQQALGQGPQFIFQYYREEENGRGNFPPRFSGLQFPNYSSELNVNALELDDSALYLCASTLTHSGKDGELFFGEGSRLTVL.

This chain uses TRBV2 with TRBJ1-6; the match to TRBD1 covers 8 bases. V was pared by 4 bases and J by 7 bases, with 9 bases of the junction left unmatched. The CDR3 is 16 residues long. Germline values: CDR1 SNHLY, CDR2 FYNNEI. The CDR3 DNA follows: TGTGCCAGCAGTGTATCCGGGACAGGCCCAAATTCACCCCTCCACTTT. Residues: CASSVSGTGPNSPLHF.

The V call is TRBV18, the J call TRBJ2-7; 10 bases match TRBD1. With 0 bases clipped from V and 7 bases from J, the junction kept 6 bases outside the gene matches. The CDR3 has 15 amino acids. In germline, CDR1 is KGHSH, CDR2 LQKENI. DNA for the CDR3: TGTGCCAGCTCACCACCGGGACAGGGGACAAGGGAGCAGTACTTC. Translation gives CASSPPGQGTREQYF.

This chain joins TRBV5-4 and TRBJ2-3, with D unresolved. Germline loops: CDR1 SGHNT, CDR2 YYREEE (reference sequence). Trimming removed 3 bases at V and 0 bases at J, with 8 bases between. The CDR3 is made up of 14 amino acids. The CDR3 coding sequence is TGTGCCAGCAGCTCCGTGGCAAGCACAGATACGCAGTATTTT. Amino acids: CASSSVASTDTQYF.

The chain is built from TRBV5-5 and TRBJ2-7; 7 nucleotides match TRBD1. The junction had 3 bases not matched to a gene; V was cut back by 5 bases and J by 4 bases. This CDR3 spans 12 amino acids. Looked up from germline, CDR1 is SGHKS and CDR2 is YYEKEE (reference sequence). The DNA of the CDR3 is TGTGCCAGCAGATTACAGGGGTACGAGCAGTACTTC. Its translation: CASRLQGYEQYF.

The chain recombines TRBV7-2 with TRBJ1-1, with D possibly being TRBD1 (6 bases). Germline lookup yields CDR1 SGHTA and CDR2 FQGNSA. Trimming cost V 3 bases and J 4 bases, with 15 bases left between them. The CDR3 is made up of 15 amino acids. CDR3 loop: CASSFQGGLATEAFF. The CDR3 bases are TGTGCCAGCAGCTTCCAAGGGGGGCTGGCCACTGAAGCTTTCTTT. Full variable domain (rest looked up from reference TRBV7-2 and TRBJ1-1): GAGVSQSPSNKVTEKGKDVELRCDPISGHTALYWYRQSLGQGLEFLIYFQGNSAPDKSGLPSDRFSAERTGGSVSTLTIQRTQQEDSAVYLCASSFQGGLATEAFFGQGTRLTVV.